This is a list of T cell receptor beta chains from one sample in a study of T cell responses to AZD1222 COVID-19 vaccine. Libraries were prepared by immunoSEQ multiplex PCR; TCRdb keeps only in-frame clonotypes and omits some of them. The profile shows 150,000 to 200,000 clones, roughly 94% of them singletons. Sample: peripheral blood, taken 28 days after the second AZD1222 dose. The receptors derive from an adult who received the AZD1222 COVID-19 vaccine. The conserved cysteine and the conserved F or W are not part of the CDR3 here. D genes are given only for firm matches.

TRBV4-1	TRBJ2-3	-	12	ASSLGTLTDTQY
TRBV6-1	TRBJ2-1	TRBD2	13	ASSESAGSYNEQF
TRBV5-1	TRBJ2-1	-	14	ASSLATSISRNEQF
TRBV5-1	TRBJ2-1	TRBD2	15	ASRDNQAGGLYNEQF
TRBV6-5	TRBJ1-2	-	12	ATPRSGVTEGYT
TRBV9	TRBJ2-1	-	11	ASSPDSYNEQF
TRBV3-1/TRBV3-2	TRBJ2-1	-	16	ASSLRGRGAIFGNEQF
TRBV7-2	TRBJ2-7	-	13	ASSLDGQPYYEQY
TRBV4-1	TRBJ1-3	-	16	ASSQDDGLRSSGNTIY
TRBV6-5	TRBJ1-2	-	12	ASRPSVVQGGYT
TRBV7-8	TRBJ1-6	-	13	ASSLVDSYNSPLH
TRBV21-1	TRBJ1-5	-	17	ASSKGGGGGHDSNQPQH
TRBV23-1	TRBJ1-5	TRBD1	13	ASRPGTASNQPQH
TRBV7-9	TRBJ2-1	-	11	ASSLVSFPEQF
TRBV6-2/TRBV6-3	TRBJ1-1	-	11	ASSPPGVTEAF